The 13 T cell receptor beta chains given below trace back to one sample, sequenced in a study of regulatory T cells in long-lasting Graves disease. Through Arm-PCR of CDR3 regions and iRepertoire HTBI primers, TCR beta libraries were built. One entry per CDR3 protein, called by TCRdb with MiXCR from the multiplex PCR reads. This sample has around 330,000 distinct CDR3 sequences, with 15% to 20% found just once. Time point reported: newly diagnosed GD, antithyroid drugs for less than 3 months. RNA from PBMCs was the source of the TCR library. Sequencing was performed on peripheral blood mononuclear cells (PBMCs), taken at new diagnosis, from a patient treated with antithyroid drugs. These receptors all stem from a female donor with Graves disease.

This chain links TRBV4-1 with TRBJ2-2; unclear D gene. The CDR3 loop spans 17 amino acids. The V and J ends lost 4 bases and 3 bases respectively, with 18 bases between them. Per germline, CDR1 MGHRA and CDR2 YSYEKL. CDR3 DNA: TGCGCCAGCAGCCCCCCCGGTGGTGGCACCGACACCGGGGAGCTGTTTTTT. Translated: CASSPPGGGTDTGELFF.

This clonotype was seen repeatedly, ten times or more. This chain uses TRBV9 with TRBJ1-5, with D perhaps matching TRBD1 (6 bases). The length of the CDR3 is 15 residues. Germline CDR1 reads SGDLS; CDR2 reads YYNGEE. V lost 5 bases to trimming and J lost 6 bases, with 18 bases between them. Here the CDR3 DNA reads TGTGCCAGCAGTTCTGGGGGCTCAAAAGGTCAGCCCCAGCATTTT. Protein product: CASSSGGSKGQPQHF.

This clonotype was seen ten or more times. The chain couples TRBV27 to TRBJ2-5; 8 positions match TRBD1. There are 16 residues in the CDR3. Germline values: CDR1 MNHEY, CDR2 SMNVEV (reference sequence). The V segment lost 1 base and the J segment 1 base; nucleotides outside the gene matches: 5. In DNA form, the CDR3 reads TGTGCCAGCAGTTTATACGACAGGGGAGGCCAAGAGACCCAGTACTTC. This translates into CASSLYDRGGQETQYF.

This clonotype was observed many times. V gene TRBV19 combines with J gene TRBJ1-2; unclear D gene. Germline CDR1 LNHDA, CDR2 SQIVND (reference sequence). Trimming took 1 base from V and 6 from J, leaving 18 bases between them. The CDR3 is 16 residues long. This CDR3 reads CASSIVGSGIWDGYTF. The CDR3, as DNA: TGTGCCAGTAGTATAGTAGGGTCTGGGATCTGGGATGGCTACACCTTC.

This clonotype was detected many times. This CDR3 is CASSFRSGVAKNIQYF. CDR3 bases: TGTGCCAGCAGTTTCCGTAGCGGGGTAGCCAAAAACATTCAGTACTTC. The V gene is TRBV12-3 or TRBV12-4, the J gene TRBJ2-4, with TRBD2 identical over 8 bases. The CDR3 loop spans 16 amino acids. V shed 3 bases and J 0 bases; nucleotides not matched to a gene: 4.

This clonotype was counted at least ten times. The J gene is TRBJ1-5, the V gene TRBV24-1; 7 nucleotides line up with TRBD1. CDR1 and CDR2 (germline): KGHDR, SFDVKD. The CDR3 totals 15 residues. With 3 bases clipped from V and 5 bases from J, the junction kept 6 bases outside the gene matches. The CDR3 region is CATSDAGQLDQPQHF. DNA for the CDR3: TGTGCCACCAGTGATGCGGGACAGCTCGATCAGCCCCAGCATTTT.

The V call is TRBV18, the J call TRBJ1-4; D might be TRBD1 (6 bases). This CDR3 has 14 amino acids. V was pared by 3 bases and J by 8 bases, with 13 bases between. CDR1 and CDR2 from the germline V gene are KGHSH and LQKENI. As DNA, the CDR3 is TGTGCCAGCTCACCGCGGGGAACAGGGGAAAAACTGTTTTTT. Protein product: CASSPRGTGEKLFF. Looking up the rest from reference TRBV18 and TRBJ1-4 gives the full variable domain: NAGVMQNPRHLVRRRGQEARLRCSPMKGHSHVYWYRQLPEEGLKFMVYLQKENIIDESGMPKERFSAEFPKEGPSILRIQQVVRGDSAAYFCASSPRGTGEKLFFGSGTQLSVL.

In its sample, this clonotype is hyperexpanded. The chain has TRBV11-3 and TRBJ2-1; 8 bases line up with TRBD1. The CDR3 consists of 16 residues. The V gene end was trimmed by 0 bases and the J gene end by 4 bases; junction bases not matched to a gene: 5. Germline-derived CDR1 and CDR2 are SGHNT and YENEEA. CDR3 in DNA: TGTGCCAGCAGCTTAGATTCGGGACAGGTGTACAATGAGCAGTTCTTC. Translation: CASSLDSGQVYNEQFF.

This clonotype was seen ten or more times. The chain couples TRBV5-1 to TRBJ2-3; TRBD2 aligns across 11 bases. Unmatched junction bases numbered 2, after V lost 4 bases and J lost 1 base. This CDR3 has 15 residues. CDR1 and CDR2 (germline): SGHRS, YFSETQ. CDR3 region: CASSGGLAGTDTQYF. CDR3 bases: TGCGCCAGCAGCGGGGGACTAGCGGGCACAGATACGCAGTATTTT. The complete variable domain, with remaining parts taken from reference TRBV5-1 and TRBJ2-3, reads KAGVTQTPRYLIKTRGQQVTLSCSPISGHRSVSWYQQTPGQGLQFLFEYFSETQRNKGNFPGRFSGRQFSNSRSEMNVSTLELGDSALYLCASSGGLAGTDTQYFGPGTRLTVL.

Ten or more counts support this clonotype. The chain combines TRBV29-1 with TRBJ1-6; 9 nucleotides agree with TRBD1. The CDR3 consists of 13 residues. V was pared by 7 bases and J by 7 bases, with 5 bases of the junction left unmatched. From germline, CDR1 is SQVTM and CDR2 ANQGSEA. The CDR3 DNA reads as TGCAGCGCCAGGACAGGGGAGAATTCACCCCTCCACTTT. It translates to CSARTGENSPLHF.

This clonotype was counted ten times or more. CDR3 nucleotides: TGTGCCAGCAGTTTAACTTGGGGTGGGAGCACAGATACGCAGTATTTT. Residues: CASSLTWGGSTDTQYF. V gene TRBV27 combines with J gene TRBJ2-3; D ambiguous. The germline gives CDR1 MNHEY, CDR2 SMNVEV (reference sequence). V lost 2 bases and J 0 bases, leaving 12 bases between the germline ends. The CDR3 extends over 16 amino acids.

This clonotype was counted only a few times. This could be a read error, since a much larger clone is one nucleotide away. The rearrangement uses TRBV11-2 and TRBJ2-3; D possibly matches TRBD1 or TRBD2 (5 bases each). The CDR3 length is 14 residues. Germline V gene data show CDR1 as SGHAT and CDR2 as FQNNGV. The V gene lost 10 bases and the J gene lost 2 bases, with 16 bases spanning the gap. In DNA form, the CDR3 reads TGTGCCACCCAACCCGGGACCTCCACAGATACGCAGTATTTT. It yields the protein CATQPGTSTDTQYF.

This clonotype turned up a few times. This may be a read error: a much more frequent sequence differs by one nucleotide. Given the absence of the conserved phenylalanine or tryptophan at the CDR3 end, a read error is likely. The chain links TRBV2 to TRBJ1-2, with unresolved D. V shed 10 bases and J shed 4 bases, with 10 bases lying between them. The CDR3 consists of 11 residues. Germline V CDR1 and CDR2: SNHLY, FYNNEI. CDR3 protein: CATWGFYGYTS. CDR3 coding DNA: TGTGCCACCTGGGGATTCTATGGCTACACCTCC.